Detailed here is one TCR beta chain. Its antigen remains undetermined. No quality values exist for individual bases; no much larger clone is one base distant. The CDR3 numbers 15 residues from cysteine through phenylalanine. Only CDR3 DNA is held: 45 bases, read in frame from base 1. For this chain, trimming is 4 bases at the V end and 6 bases at the J end, and the number of junction bases without a gene match is 9. Taken from the germline V gene (reference sequence), the CDR1 and CDR2 loops are SEHNR and FQNEAQ. The record originates from a study of cytomegalovirus exposure and HLA in healthy donors (TCRdb year 2017). About the investigation overall: An earlier analysis of some 600 of the donors reported around 280 Gb of sequence data and around 110 million unique TCR beta sequences obtained from some 170 million T cells. An early release covering approximately 600 HLA-typed donors comprised roughly 300 gigabases of sequencing data and around 80 million unique TCR sequences. The genetic ancestry cluster associated with self-reported Caucasian donors included roughly 84% of the 398 genotyped donors. The study aimed to test whether cataloging public T cell receptors could reveal signatures of past pathogen exposure. The T cell repertoires of 666 subjects were profiled by immunosequencing and related to cytomegalovirus serostatus. Along with the roughly 670-subject first cohort, a separate validation cohort of 120 different subjects was used. High-throughput TCR immunosequencing, statistical association of individual TCRs with disease status, and machine learning were combined to predict cytomegalovirus infection status. A later analysis re-examined previously published TCR beta repertoires from just over 650 donors and added high-resolution HLA genotyping to investigate patterns of TCR occurrence. Rather than using new phenotypic data, the later analysis identified candidate immune exposures from TCR beta sequences and from how often those sequences occurred across donors. An earlier analysis of several hundred of the donors applied high-throughput TCR beta sequencing to assess whether each TCR beta V gene segment acted as functional or pseudogenic. Alongside the repertoire data, information on donor age, sex, ethnicity and CMV serostatus was compiled. A later genetic analysis used genome-wide SNP genotypes for about 65% of the roughly 700 donors, treating that subset as a discovery cohort. Every repertoire in the discovery cohort had been generated on one and the same sequencing platform. Class I and class II HLA loci were covered by the typing at four-digit resolution. The number of typed donors differed by locus: roughly 620-640 for A, B, C, DRB1 and DQB1; approximately 520 for DQA1; around 580 for DPA1; and some 450 for DPB1. Four to six DR-DQ haplotypes were handled as single units for association and clustering, since linkage in the cohort was strong. Across some 400 genotyped donors of the cohort, an average of about 240,000 unique TCR beta nucleotide sequences per donor were sequenced, and roughly 20% of those sequences were non-productive.

Results and caveats for the whole study, not just this receptor: According to a later genetic analysis, donors in an Asian-associated ancestry cluster had fewer N-insertions in productive TCRs than the approximately 630-donor mean. Compared with equally common non-associated chains, HLA-associated TCR beta chains in a later analysis were more clonally expanded and had lower generation probabilities. Presence/absence analyses assumed roughly uniform sequencing depth across donors, an assumption that may not hold. In a later analysis, most CMV-associated TCR beta chains were found to appear HLA-restricted, with HLA associations seemingly driven largely by CMV exposure. This cohort had only TCR beta chains sequenced, and the lack of alpha or paired-chain data limited which features could be detected. According to a later analysis, parvovirus B19, influenza, CMV and Epstein-Barr virus appeared linked to several top co-occurrence clusters. Because HLA typing was missing for some donors at each locus, association tests included only the typed subset. Strong co-occurrence of HLA alleles, especially DR and DQ, made assigning TCR associations to individual alleles difficult. Correlated functional status among segregating V segments might be attributable to linkage disequilibrium, but an unknown experimental factor could not be ruled out. Across donors, most TCR sequences were observed very rarely, whereas some public TCRs were present in many individuals. A group of highly shared sequence variants was considered likely to be a technical artifact of the sequencing pipeline. Some IMGT-functional V segments, including TRBV6-2 and TRBV6-3, could not be distinguished by the 87-base-pair reads and were therefore excluded. Specific HLA alleles were associated with 16,951 TCR beta sequences at a false discovery rate of 0.05 in a later analysis. Three of the identified cytomegalovirus-associated TCR beta chains were confirmed in vitro to be specific for cytomegalovirus antigens. The earlier analysis of approximately 590 of the donors excluded roughly 17 rarely observed V segments, including chromosome 9 orphons, because counts were too low. According to the authors, the approach could potentially be generalized to other disease states and immunological phenotypes. In the study, approximately 150 TCR beta chains were listed as associated with cytomegalovirus. The classifier was reported to diagnose cytomegalovirus status with high specificity and sensitivity in both the original cohort and the validation cohort. An association between a missense DCLRE1C variant and V-gene and J-gene trimming of TCR beta chains was found in a later genetic analysis and replicated in an independent cohort. Broadly in line with IMGT annotations, most TCR beta V segments showed up in productive rearrangements about 87% or about 30% of the time in an earlier analysis of around 550 of the donors. A further reported finding was that TCR beta sequences accurately predicted the HLA-A and HLA-B alleles for most subjects in the first cohort. According to a later analysis, TCR association rates differed among HLA loci, with DRB1 alleles showing the most associated TCRs and HLA-C alleles showing the fewest. Immune exposure information for the cohort was limited to CMV serostatus.

In total, approximately 610 healthy bone marrow donors made up the cohort. Cohort members were all nominally healthy when sampled, although unrecorded immune exposures were likely present. The donor was CMV seropositive and was included in the group of some 290 seropositive cohort members. Every donor gave a peripheral blood sample, and the peripheral blood mononuclear cells from that sample were used for TCR beta sequencing. Genomic DNA was extracted from the blood cell samples with the Qiagen DNeasy Blood Extraction Kit. Library prep was done by the immunoSEQ multiplex PCR assay. The multiplex PCR relied on a mix of 60 forward primers for TCR Vbeta segments and 13 reverse primers for TCR Jbeta segments. The CDR3 region of rearranged TCR beta genes was amplified from genomic DNA with a multiplex PCR assay. The amplified TCR beta libraries were sequenced on the Illumina HiSeq System as 87-base-pair reads. From the authors' description of their analysis: A later analysis tallied around 82 million unique TCR beta chains across the approximately 670 repertoires, and approximately 9.9 million of those chains were shared by two or more donors. A nearest-neighbor algorithm error-corrected the raw reads and collapsed the reads into unique sequences, merging closely related sequences to remove PCR and sequencing errors. Alignment of CDR3 sequences to IMGT reference sequences was used to assign V, D and J gene segments. For a sequence to be retained, at least a six-nucleotide match to both a V gene segment and a J gene segment was required. Rearrangements were called productive when the CDR3 lacked stop codons and stayed in frame with V and J; all others were non-productive. Following IMGT convention, CDR3 was defined as the stretch from the second conserved V-encoded cysteine up to the conserved J-encoded phenylalanine. Sequences without an unambiguous match to a single V gene segment were excluded from the earlier analysis of about 630 of the donors. In an earlier analysis of roughly 500 of the donors, V segments were called functional above 56.7% productive rearrangements and were called segregating when the between-donor standard deviation exceeded 5%. A statistical classification framework was developed to diagnose cytomegalovirus status using the catalog of TCR beta chain sequences. V and J gene assignment, in a later analysis, came from comparing TCR nucleotide sequences with IMGT/GENE-DB human TR gene sequences. A later analysis assigned CDR3 sequences and most-parsimonious VDJ recombination scenarios with the TCRdist pipeline. A later analysis defined each TCR beta chain by its CDR3 amino acid sequence plus V-gene family, and excluded reads lacking a unique V-gene family. As a way to deal with suspected cross-contamination and a sequencing artifact, a later analysis dropped hundreds of nucleotide sequences that were highly shared and had low generation probability. For each public chain, a later analysis derived a clonal expansion index from normalized ranks of inferred template counts within each repertoire. Generation probabilities in a later analysis came from a VDJ recombination model fitted to out-of-frame rearrangements, and those results were checked against IGoR. A later analysis scored TCR-TCR, TCR-HLA and TCR-CMV co-occurrence with hypergeometric tests, applying a repertoire-size bias correction to TCR pairs. A later analysis estimated false discovery rates by permuting HLA or CMV assignments 20 times. In a later analysis, co-occurring TCRs were grouped with DBSCAN, and TCRdist sequence similarity was added when clustering was performed within HLA-allele-positive subsets. For co-occurrence clustering, repertoires with fewer than 30,000 or more than 120,000 public chains were excluded, along with a handful of repertoires with anomalous nucleotide sharing. This is the immuneACCESS table as TCRdb keeps it, with only in-frame sequences that have V and J called. A part of the clones is gone; compared with another copy, unresolved V genes explain less than half, and the rest is unexplained. V, J and clone size are those of that table, while D and trimming were read from the DNA. Counted in this sample were around 110,000 clones; around 76% of them appeared once. In total, the top ten clones hold less than 3.5% of the sample.

The TCR was taken from a man aged 25-45 years in good health and CMV-seropositive. Sequencing was performed on PBMCs. Recombination joined TRBV7-9 with TRBJ1-1; TRBD1 aligns with 9 central bases. CDR3 reads: CASSSTGGALSEAFF. The sequenced DNA: TGTGCCAGCAGCTCAACAGGGGGCGCGTTATCTGAAGCTTTCTTT.